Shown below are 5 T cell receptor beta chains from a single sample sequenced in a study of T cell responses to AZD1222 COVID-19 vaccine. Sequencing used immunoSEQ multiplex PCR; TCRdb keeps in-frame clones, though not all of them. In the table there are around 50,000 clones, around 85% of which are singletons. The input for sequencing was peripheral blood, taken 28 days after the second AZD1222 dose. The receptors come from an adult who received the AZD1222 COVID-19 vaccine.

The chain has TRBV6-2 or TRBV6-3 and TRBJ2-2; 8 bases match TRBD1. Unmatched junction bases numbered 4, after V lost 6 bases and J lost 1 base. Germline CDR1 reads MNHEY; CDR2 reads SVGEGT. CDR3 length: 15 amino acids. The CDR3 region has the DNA TGTGCCAGCAGCCGAGGGACAGGGAACACCGGGGAGCTGTTTTTT. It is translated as CASSRGTGNTGELFF.

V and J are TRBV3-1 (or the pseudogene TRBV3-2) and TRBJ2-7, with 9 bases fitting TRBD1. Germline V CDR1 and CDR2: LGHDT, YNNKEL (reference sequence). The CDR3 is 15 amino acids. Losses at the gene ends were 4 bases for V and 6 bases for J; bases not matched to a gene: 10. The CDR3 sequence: CASSPGQGNLGEQYF. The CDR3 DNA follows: TGTGCCAGCAGCCCTGGACAGGGGAATTTGGGCGAGCAGTACTTC.

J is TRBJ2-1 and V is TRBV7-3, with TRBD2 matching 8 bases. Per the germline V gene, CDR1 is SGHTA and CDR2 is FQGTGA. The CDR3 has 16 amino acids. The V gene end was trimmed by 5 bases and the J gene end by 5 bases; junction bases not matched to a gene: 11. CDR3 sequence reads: CASSITGGPKDNEQFF. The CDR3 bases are TGTGCCAGCAGCATCACGGGAGGGCCTAAGGACAATGAGCAGTTCTTC.

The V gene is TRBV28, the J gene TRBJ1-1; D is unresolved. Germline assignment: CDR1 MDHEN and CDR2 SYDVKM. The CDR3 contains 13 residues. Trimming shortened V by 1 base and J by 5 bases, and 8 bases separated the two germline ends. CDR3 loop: CASSLFRGTEAFF. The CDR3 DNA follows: TGTGCCAGCAGTTTATTTCGGGGTACTGAAGCTTTCTTT.

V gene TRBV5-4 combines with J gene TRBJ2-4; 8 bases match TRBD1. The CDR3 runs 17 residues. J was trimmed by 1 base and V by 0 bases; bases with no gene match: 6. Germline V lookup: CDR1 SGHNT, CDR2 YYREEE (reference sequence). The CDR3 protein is CASSLGRGRVAKNIQYF. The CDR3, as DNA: TGTGCCAGCAGCTTGGGCAGGGGGCGGGTTGCCAAAAACATTCAGTACTTC.